This record looks at one T cell receptor beta chain sequence and its context. This receptor's antigen is unknown. Base quality data are lacking; no much larger clone is found one base away. This record belongs to a study of T cell changes during pregnancy in multiple sclerosis (dated by TCRdb to about 2019). Regarding the study in general: In women with multiple sclerosis, the researchers looked at how the T cell repertoire shifted as pregnancy progressed.

Including cysteine and phenylalanine, the CDR3 has 16 amino acids. Only the CDR3 part of the read is kept: 48 bases, read in frame from the first base. V gives up 7 bases and J gives up 5 bases, and the segment between their germline ends measures 23 bases. CDR1 and CDR2, looked up from the germline V gene (reference sequence), are SEHNR and FQNEAQ. Libraries were built with the immunoSEQ multiplex PCR assay. The immuneACCESS repertoire file appears here via TCRdb, limited to in-frame rearrangements. These files lack a portion of the clones; in checked studies, under half of the deficit traces to unresolved V genes, and the cause of the others is not known. In this sample the table shows about 100,000 clones, over 85% of which occur a single time. The ten most abundant clones make up around 1.2% of the sample.

The sample was peripheral blood, taken in the second trimester of pregnancy. This sequence was found in a female donor with multiple sclerosis, enrolled in a pregnancy study. The chain was built from TRBV7-9 and TRBJ1-1, with TRBD1 as a weak D call on 5 bases. The nucleotide sequence is given as TGTGCCAGCACCCTTTCAACTTCCTCAAGGGGAACTGAAGCTTTCTTT. It is translated as CASTLSTSSRGTEAFF. With all but the CDR3 taken from the reference TRBV7-9 and TRBJ1-1 genes, the full variable domain is: DTGVSQNPRHKITKRGQNVTFRCDPISEHNRLYWYRQTLGQGPEFLTYFQNEAQLEKSRLLSDRFSAERPKGSFSTLEIQRTEQGDSAMYLCASTLSTSSRGTEAFFGQGTRLTVV.